The 20 T cell receptor beta chains in this list originate from one sample, sequenced in a study of response to subunit inactivated influenza vaccine. Each CDR3 protein gets one entry after TCRdb re-called the RT-PCR reads with MiXCR. The sample yields more than 200,000 distinct CDR3 sequences, 12% seen once. Specimen: non-naive T cells sorted from PBMCs, collected roughly 2 weeks before vaccination. The receptors here all came from a middle-aged man who received an inactivated influenza vaccine.

V and J are TRBV18 and TRBJ2-6, with D perhaps matching TRBD1 or TRBD2 (5 bases each). V was pared by 3 bases and J by 0 bases, with 12 bases between. The CDR3 is 17 residues long. Germline CDR1 KGHSH, CDR2 LQKENI. The CDR3 loop is CASSPLGTVSGANVLTF. The CDR3 DNA reads as TGTGCCAGCTCACCCTTGGGGACGGTCTCTGGGGCCAACGTCCTGACTTTC.

This clonotype turned up a few times. The chain combines TRBV20-1 with TRBJ2-7; 10 nucleotides align to TRBD1. With V trimmed by 1 base and J by 5 bases, 11 bases remained unmatched. The CDR3 consists of 16 residues. The germline V gene has CDR1 DFQATT and CDR2 SNEGSKA (reference sequence). CDR3 sequence: CSARVVVGQGIDEQYF. DNA for the CDR3: TGCAGTGCTAGAGTAGTTGTGGGACAGGGGATTGACGAGCAGTACTTC.

The chain combines TRBV5-6 with TRBJ1-2; D perhaps matches TRBD1 (6 bases). The CDR3 consists of 13 residues. CDR1 is SGHDT, CDR2 YYEEEE, per germline. V was pared by 5 bases and J by 4 bases, with 12 bases between. As DNA, the CDR3 is TGTGCCAGCAGGATCCCAGGGGTCTATGGCTACACCTTC. Residues: CASRIPGVYGYTF. Looking up the rest from reference TRBV5-6 and TRBJ1-2 gives the full variable domain: DAGVTQSPTHLIKTRGQQVTLRCSPKSGHDTVSWYQQALGQGPQFIFQYYEEEERQRGNFPDRFSGHQFPNYSSELNVNALLLGDSALYLCASRIPGVYGYTFGSGTRLTVV.

This clonotype was detected only a few times. The chain couples TRBV6-1 to TRBJ2-7; TRBD1 or TRBD2 may be the D gene (5 bases each). CDR1 is MNHNS and CDR2 is SASEGT in the germline V gene. This CDR3 contains 15 residues. Trimming took 0 bases from V and 5 from J, leaving 14 bases between them. The CDR3 DNA reads as TGTGCCAGCAGTGAAGCCTACGCAGGGACCAACGAGCAGTACTTC. Translating gives CASSEAYAGTNEQYF.

Only a few counts were recorded for this clonotype. This chain joins TRBV20-1 and TRBJ1-5, with D possibly TRBD1 on 6 matching bases. CDR3 length: 14 amino acids. Trimming took 5 bases from V and 3 from J, leaving 14 bases between them. CDR1 and CDR2 from the germline V gene are DFQATT and SNEGSKA (reference sequence). CDR3 amino acids: CSASTGTINQPQHF. CDR3 bases: TGCAGTGCTTCCACCGGGACAATCAATCAGCCCCAGCATTTT.

The chain carries TRBV7-2 and TRBJ2-7; 10 bases agree with TRBD1. Per the germline V gene, CDR1 is SGHTA and CDR2 is FQGNSA. The V and J ends lost 7 bases and 2 bases, in that order; junction bases with no gene match: 5. CDR3 length equals 14 residues. The CDR3 is CASKPDRGPYEQYF. The CDR3 DNA sequence: TGTGCCAGCAAACCCGACAGGGGGCCCTACGAGCAGTACTTC.

CDR3 sequence (DNA): TGTGCCAGCTCACCAGGACTAGCGGCAGATACGCAGTATTTT. Translation gives CASSPGLAADTQYF. The rearrangement joins TRBV18 to TRBJ2-3, with TRBD2 matching 10 bases. The CDR3 extends over 14 amino acids. Germline-derived CDR1 and CDR2 are KGHSH and LQKENI. The V and J ends lost 2 bases and 4 bases, in that order; junction bases with no gene match: 0.

This rearrangement joins TRBV20-1 to TRBJ2-1; TRBD1 matches at 8 bases. The CDR3 spans 14 residues. CDR1 DFQATT and CDR2 SNEGSKA come from the germline V gene (reference sequence). V shed 4 bases, J shed 2 bases, and the junction held 4 bases outside the gene matches. CDR3 nucleotide sequence: TGCAGTGCTACCTCGGGACAGGCCTACAATGAGCAGTTCTTC. Its protein product is CSATSGQAYNEQFF.

This clonotype was counted only a few times. The DNA for the CDR3 is TGTGCCAGCAGCCCACTTCAGGGACTCTATTACGAGCAGTACTTC. Amino acid sequence: CASSPLQGLYYEQYF. This chain links TRBV27 with TRBJ2-7, with D tentatively TRBD2 (6 bases). V was trimmed by 6 bases and J by 4 bases, leaving 19 bases between them. The CDR3 contains 15 residues. Per the germline V gene, CDR1 is MNHEY and CDR2 is SMNVEV (reference sequence).

The rearrangement links TRBV5-1 to TRBJ2-3; 8 positions agree with TRBD2. V gave up 7 bases and J gave up 6 bases; unmatched junction bases: 7. CDR3 size: 13 residues. Germline CDR1 reads SGHRS; CDR2 reads YFSETQ. The CDR3 nucleotides read TGCGCCAGCGCAGCGGGAGAAGGGGATACGCAGTATTTT. Protein: CASAAGEGDTQYF.

There are many counts of this clonotype. The rearrangement links TRBV4-2 to TRBJ1-2; D gene unclear. Germline CDR1 reads LGHNA; CDR2 reads YNFKEQ. The CDR3 contains 13 residues. Between the trimmed V and J ends, which lost 0 bases and 5 bases, there was a span of 7 bases. The CDR3 is CASSQELFYGYTF. CDR3 DNA sequence: TGTGCCAGCAGCCAAGAGTTGTTTTATGGCTACACCTTC.

The V gene is TRBV3-1, the J gene TRBJ2-3; 7 bases align to TRBD2. The CDR3 length is 16 residues. Germline CDR1 reads LGHDT; CDR2 reads YNNKEL (reference sequence). Trimming took 4 bases from V and 3 from J; bases not matched to a gene: 10. CDR3 sequence: CASSLHSGSGTDTQYF. In DNA form, the CDR3 reads TGTGCCAGCAGCCTTCATAGCGGGTCTGGGACAGATACGCAGTATTTT.

This clonotype has more than one count but fewer than ten. The chain combines TRBV6-6 with TRBJ1-1; no definite D call. The germline CDR1 and CDR2 sequences are MNHNY and SVGAGI (reference sequence). Trimming took off 2 bases at V and 11 bases at J, with 12 bases between the two ends. The CDR3 is made up of 12 amino acids. The CDR3 reads CASSYRTGGAFF. The CDR3 DNA reads TGTGCCAGCAGTTACCGAACTGGAGGCGCTTTCTTT.

This clonotype was detected ten times or more. The chain combines TRBV24-1 with TRBJ2-3; D unclear. The CDR3 runs 17 residues. V was clipped by 3 bases and J by 4 bases, with 19 bases between them. CDR1 KGHDR and CDR2 SFDVKD come from the germline V gene. CDR3 DNA: TGTGCCACCAGTGATCCCAGGCATGTGGTCAGCCCAGATACGCAGTATTTT. It translates to CATSDPRHVVSPDTQYF.

This clonotype has more than one count but fewer than ten. V gene TRBV20-1 combines with J gene TRBJ1-2; D perhaps matches TRBD1 (6 bases). Per the germline V gene, CDR1 is DFQATT and CDR2 is SNEGSKA (reference sequence). V was pared by 5 bases and J by 4 bases, with 17 bases between. The CDR3 runs 14 residues. The DNA of the CDR3 is TGCAGTGCTTCACCCGGACAGAGAAGCTATGGCTACACCTTC. Amino acids: CSASPGQRSYGYTF.

This clonotype was counted between two and nine times. The chain couples TRBV20-1 to TRBJ2-1; TRBD2 matches 7 bases. Germline-derived CDR1 and CDR2 are DFQATT and SNEGSKA (reference sequence). The V segment lost 0 bases and the J segment 0 bases; nucleotides outside the gene matches: 5. The CDR3 loop spans 16 amino acids. The CDR3 reads CSARDPRGSSYNEQFF. CDR3 coding DNA: TGCAGTGCTAGAGATCCCCGCGGGAGCTCCTACAATGAGCAGTTCTTC.

V gene TRBV3-1 combines with J gene TRBJ2-2, with unresolved D. CDR3 length: 14 amino acids. Trimming stripped 1 base from V and 5 bases from J, with 8 bases between. Germline CDR1 is LGHDT and CDR2 is YNNKEL (reference sequence). CDR3: CASSQGGWTGELFF. The CDR3 DNA reads as TGTGCCAGCAGCCAAGGGGGTTGGACCGGGGAGCTGTTTTTT.

J is TRBJ2-1 and V is TRBV5-4, with no clear D. This CDR3 spans 14 amino acids. With 0 bases removed from V and 6 bases from J, the gap between germline ends came to 10 bases. The germline CDR1 and CDR2 sequences are SGHNT and YYREEE (reference sequence). The CDR3 DNA reads TGTGCCAGCAGCTTGGATAAGGGTCCCAATGAGCAGTTCTTC. This translates into CASSLDKGPNEQFF.

This clonotype was seen more than once but under ten times. V gene TRBV12-3 or TRBV12-4 combines with J gene TRBJ2-3; 13 bases fit TRBD2. The trim removed 5 bases at V and 3 bases at J, leaving 5 bases unmatched. This CDR3 region has 16 residues. CDR3 sequence reads: CASSRTSGSGTDTQYF. The CDR3 nucleotides read TGTGCCAGCAGTCGGACTAGCGGGAGTGGGACAGATACGCAGTATTTT.

This chain links TRBV25-1 with TRBJ2-7; the match to TRBD2 covers 12 bases. This CDR3 is 16 amino acids long. CDR1 is MGHDK, CDR2 SYGVNS, per germline. V gave up 4 bases and J gave up 0 bases; unmatched junction bases: 4. The CDR3: CASSGGTSGPSYEQYF. The CDR3, as DNA: TGTGCCAGCAGTGGCGGGACTAGCGGGCCCTCCTACGAGCAGTACTTC.